What follows are 13 T cell receptor beta chains derived from one specimen sequenced in a study of CD8 T cells in Susac syndrome. Roughly 0.45 to 1 ug RNA was reverse transcribed with random hexamers. From the immunoSEQ multiplex PCR reads, TCRdb called clonotypes with MiXCR, one entry per CDR3 protein. The sample lists about 69,000 distinct CDR3 sequences, 95% occurring once. Sequenced sample: CD8+ T cells from PBMCs. All receptors come from a human donor in good health.

The gene calls are TRBV6-1 and TRBJ2-7; 9 nucleotides agree with TRBD2. This CDR3 has 14 residues. Germline values: CDR1 MNHNS, CDR2 SASEGT. V gave up 8 bases and J gave up 3 bases; unmatched junction bases: 8. The CDR3 coding sequence is TGTGCCAGCCTCTCGCGGGAGGGAAACTACGAGCAGTACGTC. Translation gives CASLSREGNYEQYV.

V gene TRBV6-5 combines with J gene TRBJ2-1; TRBD1 matches 9 bases. Germline V lookup: CDR1 MNHEY, CDR2 SVGAGI. V dropped 5 bases and J dropped 1; count of bases not matched to a gene: 6. The CDR3 contains 16 residues. The DNA of the CDR3 is TGTGCCAGCAGTCACCAAGGGACAGGGTCCTACAATGAGCAGTTCTTC. Its protein product is CASSHQGTGSYNEQFF.

The chain is built from TRBV5-4 and TRBJ1-2; D unresolved. CDR3 size: 13 residues. The V gene's germline CDR1 is SGHNT and CDR2 YYREEE (reference sequence). V gave up 2 bases and J gave up 4 bases, with 9 bases separating them. CDR3 in DNA: TGTGCCAGCAGCTTACCCCCACCCTATGGCTACACCTTC. Translating it yields CASSLPPPYGYTF.

The V gene is TRBV29-1, the J gene TRBJ1-1; D is possibly TRBD1 (5 bases). CDR3 length: 13 amino acids. V lost 8 bases to trimming and J lost 0 bases, with 13 bases between them. Germline loops: CDR1 SQVTM, CDR2 ANQGSEA. CDR3 amino acids: CSIRGGMNTEAFF. In nucleotides, the CDR3 is TGCAGCATTAGGGGTGGGATGAACACTGAAGCTTTCTTT.

CDR3 sequence reads: CASSSRGIGTSGAPGHNEQFF. Written as DNA, the CDR3 is TGTGCCAGCAGCTCGAGGGGGATTGGGACTAGCGGGGCCCCCGGACACAATGAGCAGTTCTTC. The gene calls are TRBV11-2 and TRBJ2-1; TRBD2 matches at 13 bases. The V and J ends lost 4 bases and 5 bases, in that order; junction bases with no gene match: 20. Germline CDR1 reads SGHAT; CDR2 reads FQNNGV. This CDR3 has 21 residues.

CDR3: CASSLVGGLGDEQYF. In DNA form, the CDR3 reads TGTGCCAGCAGCTTAGTAGGAGGCTTGGGGGACGAGCAGTACTTC. The chain carries TRBV7-9 and TRBJ2-7; D might be TRBD1 or TRBD2, each matching 5 bases. Looked up from germline, CDR1 is SEHNR and CDR2 is FQNEAQ (reference sequence). The V gene lost 1 base and the J gene lost 5 bases, with 15 bases spanning the gap. The CDR3 runs 15 residues.

The CDR3 bases are TGCGCCAGCAGCCAAGCGGCAGGGGATACGGTGGCTGAGCAGTTCTTC. Translating gives CASSQAAGDTVAEQFF. The chain employs TRBV4-3 and TRBJ2-1; the D gene is possibly TRBD1 (6 bases). Germline V gene sequence: CDR1 LGHNA, CDR2 YSLEER. V dropped 1 base and J dropped 9 bases, with 19 bases sitting between them. The CDR3 is made up of 16 amino acids.

The chain recombines TRBV7-9 with TRBJ1-1; D is unresolved. This CDR3 comprises 15 residues. Germline CDR1 is SEHNR and CDR2 is FQNEAQ (reference sequence). The V end lost 5 bases, the J end lost 6 bases, and 19 bases lay between the germline ends. The CDR3 spells CASSAPERRGPEAFF. The CDR3, as DNA: TGTGCCAGCAGCGCGCCGGAAAGGCGCGGGCCTGAAGCTTTCTTT.

CDR3 region: CASSIGGSQHF. CDR3 coding DNA: TGTGCCAGTAGTATCGGGGGATCACAGCATTTT. The J gene is TRBJ1-5, the V gene TRBV19, with a tentative D call TRBD1 (5 bases). This CDR3 comprises 11 residues. Trimming shortened V by 3 bases and J by 13 bases, and 10 bases separated the two germline ends. Germline-derived CDR1 and CDR2 are LNHDA and SQIVND (reference sequence).

The V call is TRBV21-1, the J call TRBJ1-1; the table gives TRBD1 as D, unverified against the DNA. TRBV21-1 is termed a pseudogene. The CDR3 consists of 15 residues. The CDR3 loop reads CASSKCGGPHTEAFF. CDR3 nucleotides: TGTGCCAGCAGCAAATGTGGGGGGCCTCACACTGAAGCTTTCTTT.

The chain combines TRBV7-8 with TRBJ2-5; possible D gene TRBD1, 7 bases. V was shortened by 8 bases and J by 2 bases, with 9 bases between the two germline ends. Per the germline V gene, CDR1 is SGHVS and CDR2 is FQNEAQ. The CDR3 extends over 12 amino acids. The CDR3 nucleotides read TGTGCCAGCGCGGGACAGCAAGAGACCCAGTACTTC. This encodes CASAGQQETQYF.

The chain combines TRBV29-1 with TRBJ2-7; 10 positions agree with TRBD1. V was clipped by 8 bases and J by 4 bases; unmatched bases: 11. This CDR3 region has 14 residues. Per germline, CDR1 SQVTM and CDR2 ANQGSEA. The CDR3 reads CSTWTGTGAYEQYF. The DNA for the CDR3 is TGCAGCACCTGGACCGGGACAGGGGCTTACGAGCAGTACTTC.

The CDR3 loop is CASSPHSGGDTEAFF. The CDR3 DNA is TGTGCCAGCAGTCCTCACTCGGGGGGGGACACTGAAGCTTTCTTT. The rearrangement joins TRBV12-3 or TRBV12-4 to TRBJ1-1; possibly TRBD1 for D (5 bases). CDR3 length: 15 residues. Trimming pared 5 bases from V and 3 bases from J, leaving 16 bases between.